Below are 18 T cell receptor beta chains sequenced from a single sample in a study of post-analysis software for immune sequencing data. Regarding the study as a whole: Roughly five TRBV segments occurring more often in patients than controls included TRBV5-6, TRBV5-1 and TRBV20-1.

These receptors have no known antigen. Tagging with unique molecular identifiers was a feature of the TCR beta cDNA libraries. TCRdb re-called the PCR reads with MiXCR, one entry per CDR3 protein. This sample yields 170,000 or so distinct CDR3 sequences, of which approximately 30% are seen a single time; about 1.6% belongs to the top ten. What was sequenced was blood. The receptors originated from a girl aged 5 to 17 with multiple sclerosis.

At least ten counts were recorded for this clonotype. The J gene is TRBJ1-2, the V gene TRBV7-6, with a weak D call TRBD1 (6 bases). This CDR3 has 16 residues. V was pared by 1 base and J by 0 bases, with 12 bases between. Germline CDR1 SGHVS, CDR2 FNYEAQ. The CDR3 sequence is CASSLDGQRSNYGYTF. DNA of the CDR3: TGTGCCAGCAGCTTAGATGGACAGCGCTCTAACTATGGCTACACCTTC.

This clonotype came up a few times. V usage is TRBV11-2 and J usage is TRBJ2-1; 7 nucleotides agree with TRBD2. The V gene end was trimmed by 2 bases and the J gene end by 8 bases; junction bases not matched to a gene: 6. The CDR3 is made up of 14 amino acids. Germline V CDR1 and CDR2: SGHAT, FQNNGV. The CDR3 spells CASSLRREWYEQFF. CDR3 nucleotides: TGTGCCAGCAGCTTAAGGCGGGAGTGGTATGAGCAGTTCTTC. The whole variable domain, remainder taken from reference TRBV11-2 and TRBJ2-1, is EAGVAQSPRYKIIEKRQSVAFWCNPISGHATLYWYQQILGQGPKLLIQFQNNGVVDDSQLPKDRFSAERLKGVDSTLKIQPAKLEDSAVYLCASSLRREWYEQFFGPGTRLTVL.

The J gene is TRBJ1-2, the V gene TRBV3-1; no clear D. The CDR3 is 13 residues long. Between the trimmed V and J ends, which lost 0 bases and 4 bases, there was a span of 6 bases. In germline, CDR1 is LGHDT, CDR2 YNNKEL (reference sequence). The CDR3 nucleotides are TGTGCCAGCAGCCAAGATACAGCCTATGGCTACACCTTC. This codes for CASSQDTAYGYTF.

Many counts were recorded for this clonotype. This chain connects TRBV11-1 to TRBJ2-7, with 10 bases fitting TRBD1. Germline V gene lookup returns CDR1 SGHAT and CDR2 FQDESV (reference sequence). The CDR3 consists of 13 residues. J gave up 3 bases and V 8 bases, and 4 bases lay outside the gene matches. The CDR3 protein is CASLGTGDYEQYF. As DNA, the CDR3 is TGTGCCAGCCTCGGGACAGGGGACTACGAGCAGTACTTC.

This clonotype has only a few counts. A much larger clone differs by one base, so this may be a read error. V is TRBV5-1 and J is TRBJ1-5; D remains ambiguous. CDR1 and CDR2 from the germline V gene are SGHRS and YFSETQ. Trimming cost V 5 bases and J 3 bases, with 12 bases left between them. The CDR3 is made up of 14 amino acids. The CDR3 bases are TGCGCCAGCAGGGCTACAGATATCAATCAGCCCCAGCATTTT. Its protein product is CASRATDINQPQHF.

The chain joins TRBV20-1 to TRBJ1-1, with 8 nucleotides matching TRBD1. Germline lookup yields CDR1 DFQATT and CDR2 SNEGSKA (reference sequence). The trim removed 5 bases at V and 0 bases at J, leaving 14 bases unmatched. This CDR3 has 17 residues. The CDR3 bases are TGCAGTGCTTTCCCCGGGACAGGACTCCGTATGAACACTGAAGCTTTCTTT. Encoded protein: CSAFPGTGLRMNTEAFF.

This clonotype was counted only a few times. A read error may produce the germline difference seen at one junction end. The chain's CDR3 is CASGNRDRQSGANVLIF. Written as DNA, the CDR3 is TGTGCCAGCGGAAACCGGGACAGACAGTCTGGGGCCAACGTCCTGATTTTC. The chain recombines TRBV13 with TRBJ2-6; 7 bases align to TRBD1. The CDR3 spans 17 residues. Germline V CDR1 and CDR2: PRHDT, FYEKMQ (reference sequence).

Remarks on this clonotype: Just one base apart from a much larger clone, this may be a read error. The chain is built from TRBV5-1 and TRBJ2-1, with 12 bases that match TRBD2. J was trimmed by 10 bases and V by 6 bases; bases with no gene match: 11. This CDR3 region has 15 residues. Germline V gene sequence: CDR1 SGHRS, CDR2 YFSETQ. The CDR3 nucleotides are TGCGCCAGCATGGTGACTAGCGGGAGTTCTTACGAGCAGTTCTTC. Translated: CASMVTSGSSYEQFF.

The CDR3 is CASSLGSGSTYNEQFF. The CDR3 DNA sequence: TGTGCCAGCAGCTTAGGCTCGGGAAGCACCTACAATGAGCAGTTCTTC. J is TRBJ2-1 and V is TRBV7-2; TRBD2 is a possible D gene (5 bases). Per the germline V gene, CDR1 is SGHTA and CDR2 is FQGNSA. The CDR3 covers 16 residues. V shed 1 base and J shed 2 bases, with 12 bases lying between them.

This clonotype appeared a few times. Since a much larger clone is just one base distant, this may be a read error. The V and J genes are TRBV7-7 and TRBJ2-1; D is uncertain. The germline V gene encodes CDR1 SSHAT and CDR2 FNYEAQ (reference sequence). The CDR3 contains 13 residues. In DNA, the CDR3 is TGTGCCCGCAGCTTGAGTAGAGACAATGAGCAGTTCTTC. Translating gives CARSLSRDNEQFF.

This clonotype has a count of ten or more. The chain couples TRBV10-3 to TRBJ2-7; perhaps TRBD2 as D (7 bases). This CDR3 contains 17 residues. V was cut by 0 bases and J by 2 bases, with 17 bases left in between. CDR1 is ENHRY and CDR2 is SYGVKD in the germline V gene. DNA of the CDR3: TGTGCCATCAGTGAGTCTGGGGGGGGCAAGAGTCCCTACGAGCAGTACTTC. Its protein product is CAISESGGGKSPYEQYF.

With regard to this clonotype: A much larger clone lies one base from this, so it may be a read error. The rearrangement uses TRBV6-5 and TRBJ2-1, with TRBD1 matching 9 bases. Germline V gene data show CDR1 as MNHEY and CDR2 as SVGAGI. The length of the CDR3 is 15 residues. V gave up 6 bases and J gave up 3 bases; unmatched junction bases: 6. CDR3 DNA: TGTGCCAGCAGAGGAACAGGGGGCAACTACAATGAGCAGTTCTTC. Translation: CASRGTGGNYNEQFF.

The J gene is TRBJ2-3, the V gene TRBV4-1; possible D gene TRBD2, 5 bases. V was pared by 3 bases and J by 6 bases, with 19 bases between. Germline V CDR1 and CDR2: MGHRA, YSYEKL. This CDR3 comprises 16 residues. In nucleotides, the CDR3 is TGCGCCAGCAGCCACGTAGGACGGGGAGAAGGGGATACGCAGTATTTT. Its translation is CASSHVGRGEGDTQYF.

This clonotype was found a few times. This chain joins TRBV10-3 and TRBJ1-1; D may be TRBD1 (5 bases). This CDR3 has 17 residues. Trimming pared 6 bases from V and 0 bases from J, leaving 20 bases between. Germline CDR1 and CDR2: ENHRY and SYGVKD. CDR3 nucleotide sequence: TGTGCCATCAGCAGTAAGAGGGGCGGAGTAATGAACACTGAAGCTTTCTTT. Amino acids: CAISSKRGGVMNTEAFF.

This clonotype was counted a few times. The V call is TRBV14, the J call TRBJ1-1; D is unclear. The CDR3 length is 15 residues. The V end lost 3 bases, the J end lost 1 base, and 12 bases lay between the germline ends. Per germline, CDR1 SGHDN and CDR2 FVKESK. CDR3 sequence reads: CASSQDVSKNTEAFF. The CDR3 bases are TGTGCCAGCAGCCAGGACGTCTCAAAGAACACTGAAGCTTTCTTT.

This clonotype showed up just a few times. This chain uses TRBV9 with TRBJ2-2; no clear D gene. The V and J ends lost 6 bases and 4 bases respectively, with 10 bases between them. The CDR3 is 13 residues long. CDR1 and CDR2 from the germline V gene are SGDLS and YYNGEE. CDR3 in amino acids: CASTGLITGELFF. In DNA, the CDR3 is TGTGCCAGCACGGGCTTAATCACCGGGGAGCTGTTTTTT.

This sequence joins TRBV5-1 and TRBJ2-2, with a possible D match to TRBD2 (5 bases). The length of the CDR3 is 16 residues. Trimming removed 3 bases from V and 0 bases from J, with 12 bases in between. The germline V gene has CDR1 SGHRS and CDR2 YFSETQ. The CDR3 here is CASSSDIGANTGELFF. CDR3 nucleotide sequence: TGCGCCAGCAGCTCCGACATCGGGGCGAACACCGGGGAGCTGTTTTTT.

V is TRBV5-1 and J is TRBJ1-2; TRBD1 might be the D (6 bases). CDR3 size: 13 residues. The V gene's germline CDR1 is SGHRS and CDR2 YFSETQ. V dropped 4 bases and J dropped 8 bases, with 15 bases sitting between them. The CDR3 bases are TGCGCCAGCAGCCTTGACGGGGGCGGCGGCTACACCTTC. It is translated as CASSLDGGGGYTF.